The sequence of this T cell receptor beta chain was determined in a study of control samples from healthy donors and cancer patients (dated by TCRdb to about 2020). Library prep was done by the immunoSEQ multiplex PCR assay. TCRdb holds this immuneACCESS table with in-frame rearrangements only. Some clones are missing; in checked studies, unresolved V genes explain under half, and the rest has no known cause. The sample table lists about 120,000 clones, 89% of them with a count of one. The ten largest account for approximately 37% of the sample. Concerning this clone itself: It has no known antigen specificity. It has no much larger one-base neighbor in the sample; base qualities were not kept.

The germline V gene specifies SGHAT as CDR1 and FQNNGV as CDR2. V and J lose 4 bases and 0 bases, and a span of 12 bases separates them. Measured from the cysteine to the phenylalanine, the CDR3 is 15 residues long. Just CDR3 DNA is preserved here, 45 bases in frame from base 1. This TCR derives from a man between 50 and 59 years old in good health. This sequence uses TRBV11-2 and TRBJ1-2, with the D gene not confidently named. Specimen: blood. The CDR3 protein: CASSSGREANYGYTF. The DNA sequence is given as TGTGCCAGCAGCTCTGGGAGGGAGGCTAACTATGGCTACACCTTC. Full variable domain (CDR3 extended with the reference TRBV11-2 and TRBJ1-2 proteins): EAGVAQSPRYKIIEKRQSVAFWCNPISGHATLYWYQQILGQGPKLLIQFQNNGVVDDSQLPKDRFSAERLKGVDSTLKIQPAKLEDSAVYLCASSSGREANYGYTFGSGTRLTVV.